Sequencing of this T cell receptor (beta chain) was carried out in a study of T cell repertoires in cytomegalovirus infection (dated by TCRdb to the late 2010s). Context from the whole study: Donor HLA type was relevant to the analysis, as public TCR beta signatures indicated carriage of CMV infection together with the matching HLA type.

Sequencing took place on an Illumina HiSeq 1500. The public reads were reanalyzed by TCRdb: fastp trimming at Q25, MiXCR alignment, in-frame beta chains only. Rows merge per CDR3 protein into single entries with the most common DNA and genes. Across this sample there are under 200,000 distinct CDR3 sequences, with roughly 9% seen only once. Of the sample, about 4.6% falls within the top ten clones. In its sample, this clonotype was seen many times. Which antigen it targets is not known. The sample holds no much larger clone one base away, and base qualities are not on file. What the study reported, not specific to this receptor: The ex vivo response was dominated by HLA-C-restricted CMV-specific TCR beta clonotypes, which also provided the single most frequent clonotype in two of eight donors. Carriers of CMV infection plus the relevant HLA type were discriminated by the cumulative frequency of public TCR beta family members in the study cohort and in an independent roughly 340-donor cohort.

V drops 5 bases and J drops 8 bases, leaving 22 bases in between. The CDR3 contains 16 residues, cysteine and phenylalanine counted. Here the CDR3 DNA is all that survives: 48 bases in frame from base 1. Per the germline V gene, SGHVS is the CDR1 and FNYEAQ is the CDR2. The TCR sequence derives from a human donor in good health (CMV status not recorded). Some clones in this sample may be carry-over from other donors' samples. The sample taken for sequencing was PBMCs. The rearranged segments are TRBV7-6 and TRBJ1-3; TRBD1 could be the D gene, as 5 bases match. The sequenced DNA is TGTGCCAGCAGCGGGGCCGAAGATCTGACTTTTGACACCATATATTTT. Its amino acids are CASSGAEDLTFDTIYF.